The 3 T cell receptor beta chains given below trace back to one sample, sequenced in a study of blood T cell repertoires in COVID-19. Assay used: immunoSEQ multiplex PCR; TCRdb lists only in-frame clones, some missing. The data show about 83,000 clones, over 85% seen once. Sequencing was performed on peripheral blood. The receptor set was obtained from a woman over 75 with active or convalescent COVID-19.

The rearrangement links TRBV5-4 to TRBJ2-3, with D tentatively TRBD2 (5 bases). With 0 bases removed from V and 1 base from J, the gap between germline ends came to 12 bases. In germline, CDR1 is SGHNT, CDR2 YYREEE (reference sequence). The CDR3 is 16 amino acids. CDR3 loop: CASSLAASRRTDTQYF. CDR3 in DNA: TGTGCCAGCAGCTTGGCGGCTAGCCGACGCACAGATACGCAGTATTTT.

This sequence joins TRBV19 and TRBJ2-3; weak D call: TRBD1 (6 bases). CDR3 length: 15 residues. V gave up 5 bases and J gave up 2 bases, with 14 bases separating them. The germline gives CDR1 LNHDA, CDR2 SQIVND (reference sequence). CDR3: CASSSRQVITDTQYF. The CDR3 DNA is TGTGCCAGTAGTTCCCGACAGGTAATCACAGATACGCAGTATTTT.

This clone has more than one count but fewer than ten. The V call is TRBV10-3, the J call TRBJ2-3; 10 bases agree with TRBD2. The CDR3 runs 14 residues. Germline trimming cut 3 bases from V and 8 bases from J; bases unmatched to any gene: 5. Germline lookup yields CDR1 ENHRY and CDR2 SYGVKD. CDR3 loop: CAISEASGGGTQYF. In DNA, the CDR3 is TGTGCCATCAGTGAAGCTAGCGGGGGAGGTACGCAGTATTTT.